The TCR beta chain under discussion was sequenced for a study of T-cell reconstitution after alpha-beta-depleted transplantation in children (TCRdb year 2016). About the full investigation: Using TCR repertoire profiling, the study followed T-cell immune reconstitution in a quantitative way in children after TCRalphabeta/CD19-depleted allogeneic hematopoietic cell transplantation.

This clonotype was counted at least ten times. Its antigen is currently not known. No base qualities exist here, and no much larger clone lies one base off it. A distance of 6 bases separates the germline ends of V and J, which lose 6 bases and 0 bases respectively. The germline V gene sets CDR1 to SGHTA and CDR2 to FQGNSA. Including cysteine and phenylalanine, the CDR3 has 12 amino acids. Only the CDR3 DNA is retained, 36 bases long and in frame from the first base. Libraries came from PCR. Sequencing was performed on an Illumina HiSeq 2500. TCR library preparation used molecular barcoding, with unique molecular identifiers applied to normalize quantification of the TCRbeta repertoire. The public reads were quality trimmed at Q25 with fastp and then assembled into clones with MiXCR by TCRdb, keeping productive beta chains. Rows with one shared CDR3 protein collapse into an entry with the most common genes and DNA. This sample has 350,000 to 400,000 distinct CDR3 sequences in its table, and roughly 14% of those were observed once. Clones ranked in the top ten supply around 4.1% of the sample.

The chain is made from TRBV7-2 and TRBJ2-7, with the identity of the D gene unclear. This clonotype was sampled from a human donor who donated a stem cell graft to a child with Fanconi anemia. Sample: PBMCs, taken from the stem cell graft. Read as DNA, the sequence is TGTGCCAGCAGGGGTAGCTCCTACGAGCAGTACTTC. It specifies CASRGSSYEQYF.